This TCR beta chain was recovered during a study of neurological immune-mediated disorders. Findings and limits, study-wide: Patients with HTLV-1-associated myelopathy showed the most TCR clonal expansion. Those with multiple sclerosis showed the least, falling below healthy controls.

Template-switch 5'RACE cDNA synthesis added a 10-nucleotide unique molecular identifier. One entry per CDR3 protein, called by TCRdb with MiXCR from the 5' RACE reads. There are around 30,000 distinct CDR3 sequences in the sample; around 4% occur only once, and around a quarter lies in the top ten. The sorted libraries took some 920,000 CD4+ or CD8+ T cells. This clonotype came up many times. Its cognate antigen is unknown. Material: CD4+ T cells from blood. The clonotype was recovered from a woman in her 40s in good health.

The DNA of the CDR3 is TGCAGTGCCTCCCGGGGGCCGGGACTCAGCACAGATACGCAGTATTTT. It translates to CSASRGPGLSTDTQYF. The chain is built from TRBV20-1 and TRBJ2-3; D is possibly TRBD1 or TRBD2 (6 bases each). V shed 6 bases and J shed 0 bases, with 19 bases lying between them. Germline V gives CDR1 DFQATT, CDR2 SNEGSKA (reference sequence). The CDR3 consists of 16 residues.